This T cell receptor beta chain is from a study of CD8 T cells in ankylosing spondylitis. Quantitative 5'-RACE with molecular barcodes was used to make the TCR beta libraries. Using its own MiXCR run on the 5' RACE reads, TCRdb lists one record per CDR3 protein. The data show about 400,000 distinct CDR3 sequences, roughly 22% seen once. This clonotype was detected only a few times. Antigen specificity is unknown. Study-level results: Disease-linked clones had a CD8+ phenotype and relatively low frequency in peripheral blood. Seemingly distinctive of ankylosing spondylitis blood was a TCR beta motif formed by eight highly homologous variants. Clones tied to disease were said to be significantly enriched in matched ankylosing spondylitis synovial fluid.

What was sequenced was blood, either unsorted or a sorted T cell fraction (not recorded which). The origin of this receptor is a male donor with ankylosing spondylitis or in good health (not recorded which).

The CDR3 region is CASSSVAGGGEQFF. CDR3 DNA sequence: TGTGCCAGCAGCTCTGTAGCGGGGGGAGGGGAGCAGTTCTTC. The chain couples TRBV11-3 to TRBJ2-1; 10 bases fit TRBD2. V lost 4 bases, J lost 10 bases, and 7 bases stayed unmatched. The CDR3 is made up of 14 amino acids. From germline, CDR1 is SGHNT and CDR2 YENEEA.